The subject of this entry is one TCR beta chain. The antigen this receptor binds is unknown. No clone much larger than this one lies a single base away; base qualities are absent. Naive and memory CD4+ T cells were separated from cryopreserved PBMCs through CD4 enrichment, which was followed by EasySep naive CD4+ T cell enrichment. For roughly 9 days, some 95,000 sorted naive or memory CD4+ T cells were cultured together with CEF peptides and T cell-depleted PBMCs at a 1:1 ratio. Each peptide culture condition was generally run in triplicate replicate wells. PBMCs were isolated from leukapheresis product or whole blood by Ficoll-Paque PLUS gradient centrifugation. PBMCs were either cryopreserved at -140 degrees C or used fresh in the expansion assay. The QIAamp Micro DNA Kit was used to extract genomic DNA from the CD4+ T cells. The CDR3, cysteine through phenylalanine, is 15 amino acids long. The sequence is cut down to CDR3 DNA, 45 bases in frame from base 1. V loses 5 bases, J loses 2 bases, and the germline ends lie 12 bases apart. Per the germline V gene, SGHVS is the CDR1 and FQNEAQ is the CDR2.

The record originates from a study of CD4 T cells in relation to SARS-CoV-2 and coronaviruses (dated by TCRdb to the early 2020s). About the study as a whole: In the ViraFEST assay, PBMCs were cultured with antigen for under 12 days, after which TCR beta CDR3s were sequenced to identify antigen-specific clonal expansions. A median age of roughly 35 years, with a range of about 21 to 75 years, was recorded for the full convalescent cohort of 12 to 13 patients. Among the roughly 12 convalescent patients, 8 males and 4 females were included, and two of the subjects were Hispanic. Shared crossreactive spike epitopes were mapped to their HLA restriction using patient-derived lymphoblastoid cell lines. Memory CD4+ T cell crossreactivity between SARS-CoV-2 and common cold coronavirus spike proteins was assessed at the TCR clonotype level in the study. The Adaptive Biotechnologies TCR-sequencing kit was used to sequence samples from a few pre-COVID donors and the naive versus memory experiments, while other data came from Illumina-based sequencing. For other donors in the study, expansion assays were sequenced with a different, Illumina-based TCR-beta assay. The research as a whole found: Naive versus memory sequencing indicated the assay detects memory recall responses rather than primary responses primed during culture. Significantly weaker SARS-CoV-2-driven expansion was shown by crossreactive clones than by monoreactive clones, consistent with antigenic imprinting. Small numbers of patients and of tested TCRs limited the study. Crossreactivity analysis was centred on spike protein, so crossreactivity against other viral proteins was not assessed. No donor contributed both pre-pandemic and post-infection samples, which limited tracing the source of pre-existing responses. In around two thirds of donors, memory CD4+ clonotypes turned up that crossrecognized SARS-CoV-2 and at least one common cold coronavirus spike.

DNA from CEF-cultured naive and memory CD4+ T cells underwent immunoSEQ TCR-beta sequencing at survey level. Turning to the authors' computational methods: During preprocessing, nonproductive sequences were discarded, as were any CDR3s that did not begin with C, did not end with F or W, or were shorter than 7 amino acids. The MANAFEST web app identified antigen-specific clonotypes based on expansion compared with the reference and other culture wells. A clone counted as positive if significantly expanded in 2 of 3 replicate wells versus the reference culture at FDR below 0.05. A further requirement for positive clones was significant expansion compared with all other tandem wells, along with an odds ratio above 5. Cultured and uncultured naive and memory CD4+ repertoires were searched for CDR3s previously identified as spike- and CEF-reactive. CDR3 homology was quantified as pairwise Levenshtein distance, calculated with the stringdist R package after three terminal residues were trimmed from each end. Not all clones reach the TCRdb copy of this immuneACCESS table, which keeps in-frame sequences only. Checked studies attribute under half of the gap to unresolved V genes and leave the rest unexplained. For V, J and clone size, that table is used; D and trimming come from the DNA. For this sample the table gives approximately 41,000 clones, of which around 77% were detected only once. Roughly 20% of the sample belongs to the ten largest clones.

This receptor was identified in an adult with COVID-19. The specimen was memory CD4+ T cells from PBMCs, cultured in vitro. What this sample's cell subset or site label stands for: memory (non-naive) CD4+ T cells. The chain uses TRBV7-8 and TRBJ2-2, with the D gene not confidently named. The bases read TGTGCCAGCAGCGCCCGAGGCCCCAACACCGGGGAGCTGTTTTTT. It is translated as CASSARGPNTGELFF.